One and the same sample provided the 11 T cell receptor beta chains below, sequenced in a study of blood T cell repertoires in COVID-19 (TCRdb year 2020). The library relied on the immunoSEQ multiplex PCR assay. This immuneACCESS table, as held by TCRdb, lists in-frame sequences with V and J called but not all clones. Of the missing ones, under half trace to an unresolved V gene in checked studies; the others have no known cause. The sample table shows hundreds of thousands of clones, and 80% to 90% are seen once. The ten largest clonotypes hold approximately 7.5% of the sample. The sequenced sample was peripheral blood. These receptors originate from a woman aged 80 or over with COVID-19, enrolled during active disease.

This clone appeared a few times. The chain combines TRBV7-9 with TRBJ1-1; the D is unclear. The CDR3 extends over 14 amino acids. V lost 1 base to trimming and J lost 5 bases, with 11 bases between them. The germline CDR1 and CDR2 sequences are SEHNR and FQNEAQ (reference sequence). This CDR3 reads CASSLEIRSTEAFF. In DNA, the CDR3 is TGTGCCAGCAGCTTAGAGATCCGGAGTACTGAAGCTTTCTTT.

This rearrangement joins TRBV3-1 (or the pseudogene TRBV3-2) to TRBJ2-3; 9 positions agree with TRBD2. CDR1 LGHDT and CDR2 YNNKEL come from the germline V gene (reference sequence). This CDR3 region has 18 residues. The trim removed 1 base at V and 7 bases at J, leaving 15 bases unmatched. The CDR3 sequence: CASSQGWARAGGPNTQYF. In DNA form, the CDR3 reads TGTGCCAGCAGCCAAGGATGGGCACGAGCGGGGGGACCGAATACGCAGTATTTT.

The chain recombines TRBV9 with TRBJ1-2; D not certain. CDR1 is SGDLS, CDR2 YYNGEE, per germline. The CDR3 is 16 residues long. Between the trimmed V and J ends, which lost 3 bases and 2 bases, there was a span of 17 bases. The CDR3, as DNA: TGTGCCAGCAGCGCCGAGGCGACTAGGAGGAACTATGGCTACACCTTC. It codes for CASSAEATRRNYGYTF. Filled out from reference TRBV9 and TRBJ1-2, the complete variable domain reads DSGVTQTPKHLITATGQRVTLRCSPRSGDLSVYWYQQSLDQGLQFLIQYYNGEERAKGNILERFSAQQFPDLHSELNLSSLELGDSALYFCASSAEATRRNYGYTFGSGTRLTVV.

The V gene is TRBV18, the J gene TRBJ1-1; TRBD1 might be the D (6 bases). The CDR3 is made up of 15 amino acids. CDR1 is KGHSH, CDR2 LQKENI, per germline. Trimming stripped 3 bases from V and 2 bases from J, with 13 bases between. CDR3 residues: CASSPPGVTNTEAFF. As DNA, the CDR3 is TGTGCCAGCTCACCCCCAGGGGTCACCAACACTGAAGCTTTCTTT.

The chain is built from TRBV5-1 and TRBJ1-4; D gene unclear. Trimming pared 3 bases from V and 6 bases from J, leaving 15 bases between. Germline CDR1 SGHRS, CDR2 YFSETQ. The CDR3 spans 15 residues. CDR3 in amino acids: CASSSSGLKDEKLFF. CDR3 coding DNA: TGCGCCAGCAGCTCCTCGGGGTTGAAAGATGAAAAACTGTTTTTT.

This clone appeared a single time. The rearrangement links TRBV6-6 to TRBJ2-7; a possible D gene is TRBD2 (7 bases). Germline V gene data show CDR1 as MNHNY and CDR2 as SVGAGI (reference sequence). This CDR3 comprises 16 residues. Trimming removed 0 bases at V and 1 base at J, with 13 bases between. The CDR3 protein is CASSYSGGQNSYEQYF. CDR3 coding DNA: TGTGCCAGCAGTTACTCCGGGGGGCAAAATTCCTACGAGCAGTACTTC.

J is TRBJ1-1 and V is TRBV29-1, with D possibly TRBD1 on 6 matching bases. The CDR3 runs 13 residues. The germline V gene encodes CDR1 SQVTM and CDR2 ANQGSEA. The germline V and J ends were trimmed by 4 bases and 4 bases, with 13 bases remaining between them. CDR3 sequence (DNA): TGCAGCGTTGGGCGGGGGGCGAGCACTGAAGCTTTCTTT. Its protein product is CSVGRGASTEAFF.

In its sample, this clone was seen once. The chain recombines TRBV7-2 with TRBJ2-5; 8 bases are a match to TRBD2. V was pared by 4 bases and J by 1 base, with 14 bases of the junction left unmatched. The CDR3 sequence is 18 residues long. Germline assignment: CDR1 SGHTA and CDR2 FQGNSA. CDR3 in DNA: TGTGCCAGCAGCTCCGGGACTAGGGCCCCTCGGGGCCAAGAGACCCAGTACTTC. It translates to CASSSGTRAPRGQETQYF.

The chain links TRBV11-2 to TRBJ1-1; D is unclear. The germline CDR1 and CDR2 sequences are SGHAT and FQNNGV. The CDR3 sequence is 13 residues long. Trimming cost V 3 bases and J 1 base, with 6 bases left between them. In DNA form, the CDR3 reads TGTGCCAGCAGCTTGAGCGAGAACACTGAAGCTTTCTTT. This codes for CASSLSENTEAFF.

The chain carries TRBV24-1 and TRBJ2-1; 8 nucleotides agree with TRBD2. V was pared by 1 base and J by 0 bases, with 10 bases of the junction left unmatched. The germline CDR1 and CDR2 sequences are KGHDR and SFDVKD. The CDR3 covers 19 residues. For the CDR3, the DNA is TGTGCCACCAGTGATTTCCCCGCGGGAGGCCGTAGCTCCTACAATGAGCAGTTCTTC. Its protein product is CATSDFPAGGRSSYNEQFF.

This clone was observed a handful of times. CDR3 region: CASSDRGQIPEAFF. The CDR3 coding sequence is TGTGCCAGCAGCGACAGGGGGCAAATCCCTGAAGCTTTCTTT. The chain has TRBV3-1 (or the pseudogene TRBV3-2) and TRBJ1-1; the match to TRBD1 covers 10 bases. Trimming removed 5 bases from V and 6 bases from J; junction bases left unmatched: 6. CDR3 length: 14 residues. The germline V gene has CDR1 LGHDT and CDR2 YNNKEL (reference sequence).